The present TCR beta chain was sequenced within a study of cytomegalovirus exposure and HLA in healthy donors. Study as a whole: Earlier, 95 million to 130 million unique TCR beta sequences were recovered from roughly 200 million T cells by an analysis.

Per the germline V gene, CDR1 is SGHTA and CDR2 is FQGNSA. This CDR3 is 12 amino acids long. Trimming cost V 4 bases and J 2 bases, with 4 bases left between them. Remarks on this clone: Its antigen is not identified.

The PCR was carried out with 60 Vbeta primers and 13 Jbeta primers. Original processing methods: Approximately 87 million unique TCR beta chains, 9 million to 12 million shared, were counted in a later analysis. Clones were sequenced by immunoSEQ multiplex PCR, and TCRdb holds only the in-frame ones, with some missing. V and J calls plus clone size are reproduced from that table; the DNA served to infer D and trimming. The repertoire shows about 88,000 clones; the top ten hold 5.5%. Study-wide findings and caveats: Researchers catalogued 150 or so TCR beta chains as cytomegalovirus-associated.

V and J are TRBV7-2 and TRBJ2-3; D is ambiguous. Sequenced input: PBMCs. This TCR was recovered from a girl aged 5-17 years in good health and CMV-seropositive. DNA for the CDR3: TGTGCCAGCAGCTCCTACACAGATACGCAGTATTTT. This codes for CASSSYTDTQYF.